What follows are 8 T cell receptor beta chains derived from one specimen sequenced in a study of beta chain features in type 1 diabetes. Investigators reverse transcribed all isolated RNA, so they sequenced expressed TCRB transcripts. This table comes from immunoSEQ multiplex PCR, and its TCRdb copy is limited to in-frame clones, with some not included. In the table there are roughly 450,000 clones, roughly 14% of which are singletons. Material for sequencing was naive CD4+ T cells from blood. These receptors all come from a young man in good health.

This clone came up a few times. Here the CDR3 DNA reads TGCGCCAGCAGCCGAATGGTGCGTGGGACAGGGGATTACGAGCAGTACTTC. Protein: CASSRMVRGTGDYEQYF. V gene TRBV4-1 combines with J gene TRBJ2-7, with TRBD1 matching 10 bases. Unmatched junction bases numbered 13, after V lost 4 bases and J lost 4 bases. Germline V lookup: CDR1 MGHRA, CDR2 YSYEKL. This CDR3 comprises 17 residues.

In this sample, this clone turned up a few times. The gene calls are TRBV4-2 and TRBJ2-5; 10 nucleotides agree with TRBD2. V was pared by 5 bases and J by 1 base, with 4 bases of the junction left unmatched. From germline, CDR1 is LGHNA and CDR2 YNFKEQ. The CDR3 runs to 15 residues. The chain's CDR3 is CASSVTSGIQETQYF. As DNA, the CDR3 is TGTGCCAGCAGCGTTACTAGCGGGATCCAAGAGACCCAGTACTTC.

The CDR3 region is CSVGGGRAETQYF. CDR3 DNA sequence: TGCAGCGTTGGCGGGGGGCGAGCAGAGACCCAGTACTTC. The chain has TRBV29-1 and TRBJ2-5; TRBD2 agrees at 8 bases. V was pared by 4 bases and J by 4 bases, with 5 bases of the junction left unmatched. The length of the CDR3 is 13 residues. Germline lookup yields CDR1 SQVTM and CDR2 ANQGSEA.

V is TRBV9 and J is TRBJ2-1; D unclear. The CDR3 totals 13 residues. Trimming took off 0 bases at V and 6 bases at J, with 7 bases between the two ends. Germline-derived CDR1 and CDR2 are SGDLS and YYNGEE. The chain's CDR3 is CASSVGLVNEQFF. The CDR3 DNA follows: TGTGCCAGCAGCGTAGGCCTGGTCAATGAGCAGTTCTTC. Based on the CDR3 plus reference TRBV9 and TRBJ2-1, the full variable domain is DSGVTQTPKHLITATGQRVTLRCSPRSGDLSVYWYQQSLDQGLQFLIQYYNGEERAKGNILERFSAQQFPDLHSELNLSSLELGDSALYFCASSVGLVNEQFFGPGTRLTVL.

The chain recombines TRBV5-4 with TRBJ2-5; a possible D gene is TRBD2 (5 bases). Germline V CDR1 and CDR2: SGHNT, YYREEE (reference sequence). The CDR3 spans 12 residues. Deletions cut 4 bases from V and 7 bases from J, with 11 bases between. The CDR3 here is CASSEDWGTQYF. In DNA form, the CDR3 reads TGTGCCAGCAGCGAGGACTGGGGGACCCAGTACTTC.

This clone was observed a few times. Here the CDR3 reads CASSSLGTDYGYTF. In DNA, the CDR3 is TGTGCCAGCAGTTCACTCGGGACGGACTATGGCTACACCTTC. The V and J genes are TRBV25-1 and TRBJ1-2, with a tentative D call TRBD1 (5 bases). V was pared by 5 bases and J by 3 bases, with 13 bases between. Germline assignment: CDR1 MGHDK and CDR2 SYGVNS. The CDR3 has 14 residues.

The chain has TRBV20-1 and TRBJ2-5; D is ambiguous. The CDR3 contains 11 residues. Germline CDR1 DFQATT, CDR2 SNEGSKA (reference sequence). Trimming left V 8 bases short and J 5 bases short, with 12 bases between. The CDR3 sequence is CSRSNGETQYF. The CDR3 bases are TGCAGTCGGTCCAATGGGGAGACCCAGTACTTC.

This clone was recorded many times. In DNA form, the CDR3 reads TGTGCCTGCAGCGAGCTGACGCAGTATTTT. It specifies CACSELTQYF. The rearrangement joins TRBV30 to TRBJ2-3; D is uncertain. There are 10 residues in the CDR3. V was cut by 6 bases and J by 9 bases, with 10 bases left in between. Germline values: CDR1 GTSNPN, CDR2 SVGIG (reference sequence).